This T cell receptor beta chain is from a study of OX40 agonist ivuxolimab in advanced cancers. Study-wide context: Three dose-escalation patients had partial responses: one with hepatocellular carcinoma and two with cutaneous melanoma.

Per the germline V gene, CDR1 is MNHEY and CDR2 is SVGAGI. The CDR3 runs to 11 residues. V was clipped by 5 bases and J by 3 bases, with 5 bases between them. Sequenced by immunoSEQ multiplex PCR; TCRdb stores in-frame clones only, minus some. The sample has just over 50,000 clones, about nine tenths seen once. The chain has TRBV6-5 and TRBJ2-7; D uncertain. This specimen was CD4+ or CD8+ T cells sorted from blood, taken in a trial of the OX40 agonist ivuxolimab. This clonotype was obtained from an adult with an advanced solid tumor such as melanoma, head and neck, liver or kidney cancer. The CDR3 reads CASSRLYEQYF. The CDR3 nucleotides are TGTGCCAGCAGTCGCCTCTACGAGCAGTACTTC.